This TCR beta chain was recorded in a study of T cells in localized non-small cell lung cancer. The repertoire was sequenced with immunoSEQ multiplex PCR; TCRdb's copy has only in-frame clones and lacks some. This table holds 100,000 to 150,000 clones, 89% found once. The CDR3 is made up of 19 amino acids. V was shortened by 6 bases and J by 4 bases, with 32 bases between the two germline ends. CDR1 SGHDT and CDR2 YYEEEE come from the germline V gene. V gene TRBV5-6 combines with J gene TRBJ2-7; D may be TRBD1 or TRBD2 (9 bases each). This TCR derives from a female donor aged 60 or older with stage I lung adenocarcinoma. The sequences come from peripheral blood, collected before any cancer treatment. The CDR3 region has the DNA TGTGCCAGCATCCCCTCTGGGACAGGGCTGTCTAGCGGGATATACGAGCAGTACTTC. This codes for CASIPSGTGLSSGIYEQYF.